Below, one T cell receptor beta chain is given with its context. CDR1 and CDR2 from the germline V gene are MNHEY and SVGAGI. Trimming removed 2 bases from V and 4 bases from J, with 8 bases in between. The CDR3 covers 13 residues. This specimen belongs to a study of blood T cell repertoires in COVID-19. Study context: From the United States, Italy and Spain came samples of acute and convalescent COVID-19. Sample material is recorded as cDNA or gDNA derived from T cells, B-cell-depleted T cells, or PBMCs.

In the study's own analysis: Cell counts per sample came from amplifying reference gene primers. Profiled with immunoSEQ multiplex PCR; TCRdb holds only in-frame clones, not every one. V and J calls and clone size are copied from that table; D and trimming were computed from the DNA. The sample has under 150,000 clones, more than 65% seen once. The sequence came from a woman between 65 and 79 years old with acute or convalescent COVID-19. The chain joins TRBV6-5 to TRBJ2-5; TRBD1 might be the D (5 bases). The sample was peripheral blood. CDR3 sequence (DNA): TGTGCCAGCAGTTACACCAGGGTAGAGACCCAGTACTTC. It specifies CASSYTRVETQYF.